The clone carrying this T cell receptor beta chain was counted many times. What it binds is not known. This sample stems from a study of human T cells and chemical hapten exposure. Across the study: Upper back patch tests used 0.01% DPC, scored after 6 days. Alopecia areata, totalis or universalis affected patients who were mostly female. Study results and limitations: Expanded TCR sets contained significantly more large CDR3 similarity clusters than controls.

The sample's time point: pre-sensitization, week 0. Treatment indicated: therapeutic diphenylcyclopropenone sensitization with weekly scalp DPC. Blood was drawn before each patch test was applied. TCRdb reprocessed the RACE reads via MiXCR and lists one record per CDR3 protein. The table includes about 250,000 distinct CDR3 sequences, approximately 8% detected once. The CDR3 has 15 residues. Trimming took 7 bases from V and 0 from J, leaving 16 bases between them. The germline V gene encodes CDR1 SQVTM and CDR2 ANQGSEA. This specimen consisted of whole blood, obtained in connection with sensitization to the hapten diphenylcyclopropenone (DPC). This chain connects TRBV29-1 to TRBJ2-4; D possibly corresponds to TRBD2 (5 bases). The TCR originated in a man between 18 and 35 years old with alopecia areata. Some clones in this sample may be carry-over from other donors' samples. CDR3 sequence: CSATTGFLAKNIQYF. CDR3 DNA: TGCAGCGCAACGACGGGATTCCTAGCCAAAAACATTCAGTACTTC.